The rows below give T cell receptor beta chains drawn from one sample of a study of blood T cell repertoires in COVID-19. Generated by immunoSEQ multiplex PCR, the TCRdb table keeps only in-frame clones and is missing some. This table holds about 250,000 clones, around 89% found once. Sequences were obtained from peripheral blood. The source of these receptors is a man younger than 40 with acute or convalescent COVID-19. Each CDR3 is given with its conserved first and last residue. A D gene is named only where the DNA matches it firmly. Not every row has a clone size; where given, it reads once, few, many or a size class.

v_gene: TRBV25-1; j_gene: TRBJ2-5; abundance: .; d_gene: .; CDR3aa: CASSERLPLGKTQYF; CDR3nt: TGTGCCAGCAGTGAACGACTACCCCTCGGGAAGACCCAGTACTTC
v_gene: TRBV10-3; j_gene: TRBJ2-5; abundance: few; d_gene: .; CDR3aa: CAISEPQGRIETQYF; CDR3nt: TGTGCCATCAGTGAGCCTCAGGGTCGGATAGAGACCCAGTACTTC
v_gene: TRBV7-9; j_gene: TRBJ1-4; abundance: few; d_gene: .; CDR3aa: CASSSQGFSEKLFF; CDR3nt: TGTGCCAGCAGCTCCCAGGGTTTCAGTGAAAAACTGTTTTTT
v_gene: TRBV28; j_gene: TRBJ2-7; abundance: once; d_gene: .; CDR3aa: CASGNRPPPYEQYF; CDR3nt: TGTGCCAGCGGAAACAGGCCCCCCCCGTACGAGCAGTACTTC
v_gene: TRBV10-1; j_gene: TRBJ2-1; abundance: .; d_gene: TRBD1; CDR3aa: CASSESRQGNDNEQFF; CDR3nt: TGCGCCAGCAGTGAGTCGAGACAGGGGAACGACAATGAGCAGTTCTTC
v_gene: TRBV5-1; j_gene: TRBJ2-5; abundance: .; d_gene: TRBD1; CDR3aa: CASSPGQGWTQYF; CDR3nt: TGCGCCAGCAGCCCGGGACAGGGTTGGACCCAGTACTTC
v_gene: TRBV11-2; j_gene: TRBJ2-1; abundance: .; d_gene: TRBD2; CDR3aa: CASSQYETSGSHEQFF; CDR3nt: TGTGCCAGCAGCCAATACGAGACTAGCGGGAGCCATGAGCAGTTCTTC
v_gene: TRBV5-1; j_gene: TRBJ2-1; abundance: .; d_gene: TRBD2; CDR3aa: CASSLGGLAGSGQSEQFF; CDR3nt: TGCGCCAGCAGCTTGGGGGGACTAGCGGGGAGCGGTCAGAGTGAGCAGTTCTTC
v_gene: TRBV6-1; j_gene: TRBJ2-7; abundance: .; d_gene: .; CDR3aa: CASSEGLLYEQYF; CDR3nt: TGTGCCAGCAGTGAAGGGCTTCTCTACGAGCAGTACTTC
v_gene: TRBV9; j_gene: TRBJ1-1; abundance: .; d_gene: .; CDR3aa: CASSVTGYGTEAFF; CDR3nt: TGTGCCAGCAGCGTTACAGGGTACGGCACTGAAGCTTTCTTT
v_gene: TRBV9; j_gene: TRBJ2-1; abundance: .; d_gene: TRBD2; CDR3aa: CASSPRLAGYNEQFF; CDR3nt: TGTGCCAGCAGCCCCCGACTAGCGGGTTACAATGAGCAGTTCTTC
v_gene: TRBV4-1; j_gene: TRBJ2-1; abundance: .; d_gene: .; CDR3aa: CASSQAPGSYNEQFF; CDR3nt: TGCGCCAGCAGCCAAGCGCCAGGTTCCTACAATGAGCAGTTCTTC
v_gene: TRBV28; j_gene: TRBJ2-1; abundance: .; d_gene: .; CDR3aa: CASSPYNEQFF; CDR3nt: TGTGCCAGCAGTCCTTACAATGAGCAGTTCTTC
v_gene: TRBV6-2/TRBV6-3; j_gene: TRBJ2-1; abundance: .; d_gene: .; CDR3aa: CASSYGAVWGHNEQFF; CDR3nt: TGTGCCAGCAGTTACGGGGCAGTTTGGGGCCACAATGAGCAGTTCTTC
v_gene: TRBV7-6; j_gene: TRBJ2-1; abundance: .; d_gene: TRBD2; CDR3aa: CASSLIGGAYNEQFF; CDR3nt: TGTGCCAGCAGCTTAATCGGGGGGGCCTACAATGAGCAGTTCTTC
v_gene: TRBV5-1; j_gene: TRBJ1-6; abundance: .; d_gene: TRBD1; CDR3aa: CASNQDRGDSPLHF; CDR3nt: TGCGCCAGCAACCAAGACAGGGGTGATTCACCCCTCCACTTT
v_gene: TRBV27; j_gene: TRBJ2-3; abundance: .; d_gene: TRBD1; CDR3aa: CASSTGQGTQYF; CDR3nt: TGTGCCAGCAGTACCGGACAGGGTACGCAGTATTTT
v_gene: TRBV7-2; j_gene: TRBJ1-2; abundance: .; d_gene: .; CDR3aa: CASSLGLQGSHQF; CDR3nt: TGTGCCAGCAGCTTGGGACTGCAGGGCTCGCATCAGTTC
v_gene: TRBV18; j_gene: TRBJ2-3; abundance: .; d_gene: .; CDR3aa: CASSLTQGTDTQYF; CDR3nt: TGTGCCAGCTCACTGACACAGGGCACAGATACGCAGTATTTT
v_gene: TRBV9; j_gene: TRBJ1-2; abundance: .; d_gene: .; CDR3aa: CASSVGPGDHYGYTF; CDR3nt: TGTGCCAGCAGCGTAGGTCCAGGGGACCACTATGGCTACACCTTC
v_gene: TRBV6-5; j_gene: TRBJ2-3; abundance: .; d_gene: .; CDR3aa: CASSYVVADTQYF; CDR3nt: TGTGCCAGCAGTTACGTTGTAGCAGATACGCAGTATTTT
v_gene: TRBV3-1/TRBV3-2; j_gene: TRBJ1-1; abundance: .; d_gene: .; CDR3aa: CASTPIGAGNTEAFF; CDR3nt: TGTGCCAGCACCCCCATAGGGGCTGGGAACACTGAAGCTTTCTTT
v_gene: TRBV9; j_gene: TRBJ2-5; abundance: few; d_gene: .; CDR3aa: CASSPGTSKAETQYF; CDR3nt: TGTGCCAGCAGCCCCGGGACTTCTAAGGCAGAGACCCAGTACTTC
v_gene: TRBV18; j_gene: TRBJ1-2; abundance: .; d_gene: .; CDR3aa: CASSPLDSPNYGYTF; CDR3nt: TGTGCCAGCTCACCCCTGGACAGTCCTAACTATGGCTACACCTTC
v_gene: TRBV6-5; j_gene: TRBJ2-6; abundance: .; d_gene: .; CDR3aa: CASNYMADSGANVLTF; CDR3nt: TGTGCCAGCAATTATATGGCAGACTCTGGGGCCAACGTCCTGACTTTC
v_gene: TRBV10-2; j_gene: TRBJ1-2; abundance: .; d_gene: .; CDR3aa: CASSDPGRYGYTF; CDR3nt: TGCGCCAGCAGTGATCCGGGTCGGTATGGCTACACCTTC
v_gene: TRBV6-4; j_gene: TRBJ2-2; abundance: .; d_gene: .; CDR3aa: CASGDFSTGELFF; CDR3nt: TGTGCCAGCGGGGACTTCTCCACCGGGGAGCTGTTTTTT
v_gene: TRBV19; j_gene: TRBJ2-3; abundance: .; d_gene: .; CDR3aa: CASSMEGTQYF; CDR3nt: TGTGCCAGTAGTATGGAGGGAACGCAGTATTTT
v_gene: TRBV4-1; j_gene: TRBJ2-4; abundance: .; d_gene: TRBD2; CDR3aa: CASSQEHGRLLAKNIQYF; CDR3nt: TGCGCCAGCAGCCAAGAACACGGGAGGCTGTTAGCCAAAAACATTCAGTACTTC
v_gene: TRBV19; j_gene: TRBJ1-5; abundance: .; d_gene: TRBD1; CDR3aa: CASMDRVGQPQHF; CDR3nt: TGTGCCAGCATGGACAGGGTAGGTCAGCCCCAGCATTTT
v_gene: TRBV30; j_gene: TRBJ2-5; abundance: .; d_gene: TRBD2; CDR3aa: CAWDHSSGLETQYF; CDR3nt: TGTGCCTGGGACCACTCTAGCGGTTTGGAGACCCAGTACTTC
v_gene: TRBV9; j_gene: TRBJ2-7; abundance: once; d_gene: .; CDR3aa: CASSVEGTLTYEQYF; CDR3nt: TGTGCCAGCAGCGTAGAGGGGACACTTACCTACGAGCAGTACTTC
v_gene: TRBV29-1; j_gene: TRBJ2-1; abundance: few; d_gene: .; CDR3aa: CSVGTSTEQFF; CDR3nt: TGCAGCGTTGGAACTAGCACTGAGCAGTTCTTC
v_gene: TRBV5-4; j_gene: TRBJ2-5; abundance: once; d_gene: .; CDR3aa: CASSLAPSAKQETQYF; CDR3nt: TGTGCCAGCAGCTTGGCGCCTAGCGCAAAGCAAGAGACCCAGTACTTC
v_gene: TRBV30; j_gene: TRBJ2-1; abundance: .; d_gene: .; CDR3aa: CAWGPGAYNEQFF; CDR3nt: TGTGCCTGGGGTCCGGGGGCCTACAATGAGCAGTTCTTC
v_gene: TRBV7-9; j_gene: TRBJ2-6; abundance: .; d_gene: TRBD1; CDR3aa: CASSRDRVNPSGANVLTF; CDR3nt: TGTGCCAGCAGCCGGGACAGGGTCAACCCCTCTGGGGCCAACGTCCTGACTTTC